Included here is one T cell receptor beta chain sequence, with context. As yet, its antigen is unknown. This table comes from immunoSEQ multiplex PCR, and its TCRdb copy is limited to in-frame clones, with some not included. This sample has 130,000 to 150,000 clones, with 89% found just once. This sample was included in a study of T cell responses to AZD1222 COVID-19 vaccine. Overall study findings and caveats: Clonal diversity was possibly underestimated; the donors were predominantly white British and more often female.

Trimming took 7 bases from V and 5 from J, leaving 21 bases between them. The V gene's germline CDR1 is LNHDA and CDR2 SQIVND (reference sequence). There are 16 residues in the CDR3. Second-dose groups at about 4 or about 12 weeks were pooled. This sequence was found in an adult who received the AZD1222 COVID-19 vaccine. The chain couples TRBV19 to TRBJ1-5, with D tentatively TRBD1 (5 bases). Here the sequenced sample was peripheral blood, taken 28 days after the second AZD1222 dose. The CDR3 nucleotides are TGTGCCAGTACCCGAGGGCCCCAGGGTTGGTATCAGCCCCAGCATTTT. Protein sequence: CASTRGPQGWYQPQHF.